These 30 T cell receptor beta chains originate from one sample sequenced in a study of cytomegalovirus exposure and HLA in healthy donors. The PCR made use of 60 Vbeta and 13 Jbeta primers. Sequencing was performed with immunoSEQ multiplex PCR; in TCRdb, only in-frame clones are kept and a portion is missing. The sample lists 150,000 to 170,000 clones, about 68% seen once, with around 2.3% in the top ten. Sequencing was carried out using PBMCs. These receptor sequences come from a man in his thirties or forties in good health and CMV-seronegative.

This clone was seen only once. The V call is TRBV2, the J call TRBJ2-1, with TRBD2 identical over 7 bases. The length of the CDR3 is 11 residues. In germline, CDR1 is SNHLY, CDR2 FYNNEI. V shed 9 bases and J 10 bases; nucleotides not matched to a gene: 6. This chain's CDR3 is CASRAGDEQFF. The CDR3 DNA reads TGTGCCAGTCGGGCGGGGGACGAGCAGTTCTTC.

The chain has TRBV9 and TRBJ1-4; TRBD1 is a possible D gene (5 bases). Germline-derived CDR1 and CDR2 are SGDLS and YYNGEE. CDR3 length equals 15 residues. Trimming took 3 bases from V and 8 from J, leaving 17 bases between them. For the CDR3, the DNA is TGTGCCAGCAGCGCCGTTTGGGGCGCTGACGAAAAACTGTTTTTT. Its protein is CASSAVWGADEKLFF.

The chain links TRBV2 to TRBJ2-1; a weak D match, TRBD2 (5 bases). The ends were cut back, 6 bases at V and 8 bases at J, with 11 bases in the middle. The length of the CDR3 is 12 residues. Per the germline V gene, CDR1 is SNHLY and CDR2 is FYNNEI. The CDR3 DNA sequence: TGTGCCAGCAGAGAAATCGGGGATGAGCAGTTCTTC. This sequence encodes CASREIGDEQFF.

This chain links TRBV5-1 with TRBJ1-4; 7 bases agree with TRBD1. Losses at the gene ends were 0 bases for V and 10 bases for J; bases not matched to a gene: 15. Germline-derived CDR1 and CDR2 are SGHRS and YFSETQ. The CDR3 contains 17 residues. The CDR3 sequence is CASSLAEVEGALGKLFF. CDR3 DNA: TGCGCCAGCAGCTTGGCCGAGGTGGAGGGGGCCCTCGGAAAACTGTTTTTT.

This clone was detected once. V usage is TRBV15 and J usage is TRBJ2-7; D is undetermined. This CDR3 has 13 amino acids. Trimming removed 0 bases at V and 3 bases at J, with 6 bases between. Germline CDR1 LNHNV, CDR2 YYDKDF (reference sequence). CDR3 region: CATSRDRSYEQYF. The CDR3 DNA sequence: TGTGCCACCAGCAGAGACAGAAGCTACGAGCAGTACTTC. The full variable domain, its missing parts supplied by reference TRBV15 and TRBJ2-7, is DAMVIQNPRYQVTQFGKPVTLSCSQTLNHNVMYWYQQKSSQAPKLLFHYYDKDFNNEADTPDNFQSRRPNTSFCFLDIRSPGLGDTAMYLCATSRDRSYEQYFGPGTRLTVT.

The gene calls are TRBV5-1 and TRBJ1-1; a weak D match, TRBD1 (5 bases). V dropped 4 bases and J dropped 1 base, with 11 bases sitting between them. The length of the CDR3 is 14 residues. Germline lookup yields CDR1 SGHRS and CDR2 YFSETQ. The DNA for the CDR3 is TGCGCCAGCAGCCCCTGGGGGGGGAACACTGAAGCTTTCTTT. This gives the protein CASSPWGGNTEAFF. The full variable domain, its missing parts supplied by reference TRBV5-1 and TRBJ1-1, is KAGVTQTPRYLIKTRGQQVTLSCSPISGHRSVSWYQQTPGQGLQFLFEYFSETQRNKGNFPGRFSGRQFSNSRSEMNVSTLELGDSALYLCASSPWGGNTEAFFGQGTRLTVV.

The CDR3 reads CASRLEGLYNSPLHF. The CDR3 coding sequence is TGTGCCAGCAGGCTTGAGGGACTCTATAATTCACCCCTCCACTTT. This rearrangement joins TRBV2 to TRBJ1-6, with TRBD1 as a possible D gene (5 bases). V lost 6 bases to trimming and J lost 3 bases, with 12 bases between them. CDR1 is SNHLY and CDR2 is FYNNEI in the germline V gene. This CDR3 has 15 amino acids.

This clone was picked up a small number of times. The V and J genes are TRBV4-3 and TRBJ2-2, with D possibly matching TRBD1 (5 bases). The CDR3 contains 15 residues. V gave up 0 bases and J gave up 6 bases, with 11 bases separating them. Germline CDR1 LGHNA, CDR2 YSLEER. CDR3 amino acids: CASSQDHPGSGELFF. The CDR3 DNA sequence: TGCGCCAGCAGCCAAGATCACCCAGGGTCCGGGGAGCTGTTTTTT.

This clone has just a few counts. The chain carries TRBV7-2 and TRBJ1-5; D is possibly TRBD1 (5 bases). V lost 5 bases, J lost 2 bases, and 10 bases lay in between. The germline V gene encodes CDR1 SGHTA and CDR2 FQGNSA. This CDR3 contains 14 residues. In nucleotides, the CDR3 is TGTGCCAGCAGCCCAGGGATGGGCAATCAGCCCCAGCATTTT. This sequence encodes CASSPGMGNQPQHF. Together with reference TRBV7-2 and TRBJ1-5, the CDR3 gives the full variable domain: GAGVSQSPSNKVTEKGKDVELRCDPISGHTALYWYRQSLGQGLEFLIYFQGNSAPDKSGLPSDRFSAERTGGSVSTLTIQRTQQEDSAVYLCASSPGMGNQPQHFGDGTRLSIL.

This clone was found once. This rearrangement joins TRBV7-2 to TRBJ2-2, with D possibly TRBD2 on 5 matching bases. Per the germline V gene, CDR1 is SGHTA and CDR2 is FQGNSA. The length of the CDR3 is 15 residues. Trimming stripped 4 bases from V and 8 bases from J, with 17 bases between. CDR3 DNA sequence: TGTGCCAGCAGCTCGGGTCGAGCGGCCCGGGGGGAGCTGTTTTTT. Amino acids: CASSSGRAARGELFF. The full variable domain, completed using reference TRBV7-2 and TRBJ2-2, is GAGVSQSPSNKVTEKGKDVELRCDPISGHTALYWYRQSLGQGLEFLIYFQGNSAPDKSGLPSDRFSAERTGGSVSTLTIQRTQQEDSAVYLCASSSGRAARGELFFGEGSRLTVL.

This rearrangement joins TRBV5-1 to TRBJ1-1; 8 nucleotides match TRBD1. V lost 2 bases to trimming and J lost 7 bases; unmatched junction nucleotides: 19. The CDR3 consists of 18 residues. The germline gives CDR1 SGHRS, CDR2 YFSETQ. CDR3 sequence reads: CASSLLPGPSIRGREAFF. CDR3 coding DNA: TGCGCCAGCAGCTTATTACCGGGACCTAGTATCAGGGGGCGTGAAGCTTTCTTT.

The gene calls are TRBV4-2 and TRBJ1-2; 12 bases are shared with TRBD1. The germline V gene has CDR1 LGHNA and CDR2 YNFKEQ. The ends lost 6 bases at V and 3 bases at J; junction bases unmatched: 11. The CDR3 spans 17 residues. CDR3 sequence reads: CASSIPGQGAVDYGYTF. CDR3 bases: TGTGCCAGCAGTATTCCGGGACAGGGGGCGGTGGACTATGGCTACACCTTC.

The chain carries TRBV4-1 and TRBJ1-6; perhaps TRBD1 as D (5 bases). Germline V gene sequence: CDR1 MGHRA, CDR2 YSYEKL. V lost 1 base, J lost 6 bases, and 13 bases lay in between. The CDR3 extends over 16 amino acids. CDR3 nucleotide sequence: TGCGCCAGCAGCCAAGGCAGGGTTTCGAGTAATTCACCCCTCCACTTT. Translating gives CASSQGRVSSNSPLHF.

This rearrangement joins TRBV6-1 to TRBJ2-1; perhaps TRBD1 as D (6 bases). CDR1 MNHNS and CDR2 SASEGT come from the germline V gene. This CDR3 contains 13 residues. Trimming stripped 6 bases from V and 2 bases from J, with 8 bases between. The CDR3 loop reads CASRGATYNEQFF. CDR3 nucleotides: TGTGCCAGCAGGGGGGCAACCTACAATGAGCAGTTCTTC.

The chain recombines TRBV19 with TRBJ1-1; 9 bases line up with TRBD1. V lost 3 bases and J lost 5; bases outside the gene matches: 10. CDR1 is LNHDA and CDR2 is SQIVND in the germline V gene (reference sequence). This CDR3 has 16 amino acids. Here the CDR3 DNA reads TGTGCCAGTAGTATCCTACGGGGACAGGGTAAAACTGAAGCTTTCTTT. It translates to CASSILRGQGKTEAFF. The full variable domain, with the rest looked up from reference TRBV19 and TRBJ1-1, is DGGITQSPKYLFRKEGQNVTLSCEQNLNHDAMYWYRQDPGQGLRLIYYSQIVNDFQKGDIAEGYSVSREKKESFPLTVTSAQKNPTAFYLCASSILRGQGKTEAFFGQGTRLTVV.

This sequence joins TRBV10-3 and TRBJ2-2; 8 bases map to TRBD1. Unmatched junction bases numbered 1, after V lost 6 bases and J lost 1 base. The CDR3 is made up of 14 amino acids. Per the germline V gene, CDR1 is ENHRY and CDR2 is SYGVKD. This chain's CDR3 is CAIRGTGNTGELFF. DNA for the CDR3: TGTGCCATCAGGGGGACAGGGAACACCGGGGAGCTGTTTTTT.

The rearrangement links TRBV6-4 to TRBJ2-2; the D gene is possibly TRBD2 (5 bases). Deletions cut 3 bases from V and 6 bases from J, with 11 bases between. This CDR3 comprises 14 residues. CDR1 is MRHNA and CDR2 is SNTAGT in the germline V gene. For the CDR3, the DNA is TGTGCCAGCAGTGAAACGGGAATCGCCGGGGAGCTGTTTTTT. It yields the protein CASSETGIAGELFF.

V usage is TRBV7-2 and J usage is TRBJ2-3; 7 nucleotides match TRBD2. The CDR3 loop spans 16 amino acids. Germline V lookup: CDR1 SGHTA, CDR2 FQGNSA. The V and J ends lost 2 bases and 0 bases, in that order; junction bases with no gene match: 5. DNA for the CDR3: TGTGCCAGCAGCTTAACAGCGGGACTTAGCACAGATACGCAGTATTTT. It encodes CASSLTAGLSTDTQYF.

The CDR3 sequence: CASSLNSQGWNEQFF. CDR3 coding DNA: TGTGCCAGCAGCTTGAATTCACAGGGGTGGAATGAGCAGTTCTTC. The J gene is TRBJ2-1, the V gene TRBV5-4; 7 bases fit TRBD1. V dropped 1 base and J dropped 7; count of bases not matched to a gene: 8. Germline V gives CDR1 SGHNT, CDR2 YYREEE (reference sequence). This CDR3 is 15 amino acids long.

The gene calls are TRBV13 and TRBJ1-1; D remains unclear. V lost 1 base, J lost 7 bases, and 10 bases lay in between. This CDR3 is 13 amino acids long. Germline lookup yields CDR1 PRHDT and CDR2 FYEKMQ (reference sequence). CDR3 in DNA: TGTGCCAGCAGCTTAGAGCTCCGGGGTGAAGCTTTCTTT. Protein sequence: CASSLELRGEAFF.

J is TRBJ2-7 and V is TRBV19, with a weak D call TRBD1 (5 bases). The CDR3 sequence is 15 residues long. Trimming left V 3 bases short and J 5 bases short, with 17 bases between. Per the germline V gene, CDR1 is LNHDA and CDR2 is SQIVND (reference sequence). The CDR3 reads CASSIQGSAINEQYF. DNA of the CDR3: TGTGCCAGTAGTATTCAGGGTTCCGCGATAAACGAGCAGTACTTC.

The genes are TRBV28 and TRBJ1-2, with 8 bases identical to TRBD1. CDR3 size: 15 residues. After removal of 4 bases from V and 4 bases from J, the junction contained 8 bases not matched to a gene. Germline lookup yields CDR1 MDHEN and CDR2 SYDVKM. The CDR3 protein is CASSSGTGVRYGYTF. CDR3 nucleotides: TGTGCCAGCAGTTCCGGGACAGGCGTTCGCTATGGCTACACCTTC.

The chain combines TRBV6-6 with TRBJ2-5; 10 nucleotides line up with TRBD2. Matching the DNA end better, TRBJ2-7 makes the J call doubtful. Germline V gene data show CDR1 as MNHNY and CDR2 as SVGAGI (reference sequence). The CDR3 runs 14 residues. CDR3 loop: CASSYVAGGDEQYF. CDR3 in DNA: TGTGCCAGCAGTTACGTAGCGGGGGGAGACGAGCAGTACTTC.

A word on this clone: The identical CDR3 is also encoded by other nucleotide sequences in the sample. The V and J genes are TRBV6-5 and TRBJ2-7; the match to TRBD2 covers 11 bases. V was clipped by 6 bases and J by 3 bases; unmatched bases: 4. The CDR3 runs to 14 residues. From germline, CDR1 is MNHEY and CDR2 SVGAGI. The DNA for the CDR3 is TGTGCCAGCAGCCCAGGGACTAGCGGCTACGAGCAGTACTTC. It encodes CASSPGTSGYEQYF.

This clone was seen only a few times. The chain is built from TRBV9 and TRBJ2-7, with D perhaps matching TRBD1 (6 bases). V gave up 4 bases and J gave up 3 bases, with 14 bases separating them. This CDR3 is built from 14 residues. Germline V gives CDR1 SGDLS, CDR2 YYNGEE. Here the CDR3 reads CASSPQTGRYEQYF. CDR3 DNA: TGTGCCAGCAGCCCCCAAACAGGGCGCTACGAGCAGTACTTC. The whole variable domain, remainder taken from reference TRBV9 and TRBJ2-7, is DSGVTQTPKHLITATGQRVTLRCSPRSGDLSVYWYQQSLDQGLQFLIQYYNGEERAKGNILERFSAQQFPDLHSELNLSSLELGDSALYFCASSPQTGRYEQYFGPGTRLTVT.

The genes are TRBV4-2 and TRBJ2-7, with D possibly TRBD1 on 5 matching bases. V lost 4 bases to trimming and J lost 0 bases, with 13 bases between them. Germline CDR1 and CDR2: LGHNA and YNFKEQ. This CDR3 has 15 residues. The CDR3 sequence: CASSLRDSPSYEQYF. CDR3 nucleotides: TGTGCCAGCAGCCTCAGGGATAGCCCCTCCTACGAGCAGTACTTC.

This chain connects TRBV12-1 to TRBJ1-5; the D call of TRBD1 is as the table states it, not checked on the DNA. TRBV12-1 is listed as a pseudogene. This CDR3 region has 18 residues. The CDR3 region is CASSFSGTGDHSNQPQHF. The CDR3 nucleotides are TGTGCCAGCAGCTTCTCGGGGACAGGGGATCATAGCAATCAGCCCCAGCATTTT.

V is TRBV29-1 and J is TRBJ2-2, with D tentatively TRBD1 (5 bases). CDR1 and CDR2 from the germline V gene are SQVTM and ANQGSEA. CDR3 length equals 12 residues. The V and J ends lost 4 bases and 5 bases respectively, with 8 bases between them. The CDR3 here is CSVGAGTGELFF. The CDR3 DNA is TGCAGCGTTGGGGCAGGGACCGGGGAGCTGTTTTTT.

This clone was seen a handful of times. This chain connects TRBV6-5 to TRBJ2-7; 7 bases are a match to TRBD1. The CDR3 loop spans 15 amino acids. Germline V gene data show CDR1 as MNHEY and CDR2 as SVGAGI. Trimming cost V 0 bases and J 3 bases; bases outside gene matches: 5. CDR3: CASSYSKQGLYEQYF. CDR3 DNA sequence: TGTGCCAGCAGTTACTCGAAACAGGGGCTCTACGAGCAGTACTTC.

V usage is TRBV13 and J usage is TRBJ2-2, with 11 bases identical to TRBD2. Trimming cost V 8 bases and J 6 bases; bases outside gene matches: 8. Germline V gives CDR1 PRHDT, CDR2 FYEKMQ (reference sequence). The CDR3 has 15 amino acids. For the CDR3, the DNA is TGTGCCAGCGCTAGCGGGGGGCCTTCGGCCGGGGAGCTGTTTTTT. Encoded protein: CASASGGPSAGELFF.